This T cell receptor (beta chain) was sequenced during a study of blood T cell repertoires in COVID-19. Study-wide context: Italy, Spain and the United States were the sources of the convalescent and acute COVID-19 samples. PBMCs, B-cell-depleted T cells, or T cells provided the cDNA or gDNA that made up the material.

There are 18 residues in the CDR3. V lost 6 bases, J lost 1 base, and 15 bases stayed unmatched. Germline V CDR1 and CDR2: SGHAT, FQNNGV. Authors' data handling: Researchers report that nucleated cell counts were estimated from reference gene primer amplification. Only in-frame clones appear in the TCRdb table, and some are missing; sequencing was by immunoSEQ multiplex PCR. V, J and clone size are taken as reported in that table, and D and trimming were inferred from the DNA itself. The sample has 200,000 to 300,000 clones; 70% to 90% are singletons. This chain joins TRBV11-2 and TRBJ1-1; 9 bases are shared with TRBD1. The sample comprised peripheral blood. This sequence originates from a man in his sixties with acute or convalescent COVID-19. The CDR3 nucleotides are TGTGCCAGCAGGAAACCAGGACAGGGGCGTGTGAAGAACACTGAAGCTTTCTTT. Amino acid sequence: CASRKPGQGRVKNTEAFF.